This T cell receptor beta chain came from a study of cytomegalovirus exposure and HLA in healthy donors. The CDR3 contains 16 residues. Germline trimming cut 7 bases from V and 0 bases from J; bases unmatched to any gene: 8. Germline V gene sequence: CDR1 LNHNV, CDR2 YYDKDF (reference sequence). Primers for the PCR totalled 60 Vbeta and 13 Jbeta. The assay was immunoSEQ multiplex PCR, and TCRdb's table has in-frame clones only and misses some. The sample has tens of thousands of clones, around 80% seen once; the top ten hold 6% to 9.5%. The clonotype originates from a man aged 25 to 40 in good health and CMV-seronegative. The sequencing sample was made of PBMCs. This sequence joins TRBV15 and TRBJ2-2; 7 nucleotides match TRBD1. For the CDR3, the DNA is TGTGCCACCATCAACCCCGGGACAGCGAACACCGGGGAGCTGTTTTTT. This translates into CATINPGTANTGELFF. Combining the CDR3 with reference TRBV15 and TRBJ2-2 gives the whole variable domain DAMVIQNPRYQVTQFGKPVTLSCSQTLNHNVMYWYQQKSSQAPKLLFHYYDKDFNNEADTPDNFQSRRPNTSFCFLDIRSPGLGDTAMYLCATINPGTANTGELFFGEGSRLTVL.